This TCR beta chain was documented in a study of regulatory T cells in long-lasting Graves disease. Turning to the study itself: Persistent Graves' disease meant over 5 years of antithyroid drugs with positive TSH receptor antibodies.

This clonotype showed up many times. Both iRepertoire HTBI primers and Arm-PCR of CDR3 regions were used to build the TCR beta libraries. TCRdb itself ran the multiplex PCR reads through MiXCR, one entry per CDR3 protein. Of 600,000 to 850,000 distinct CDR3 sequences listed, around 30% were seen once; the top ten hold around 42%. Time point meaning: persistent/refractory GD, antithyroid drugs over 5 years with positive TRAb. PBMCs provided the RNA from which the TCR library was made. The CDR3 totals 16 residues. Germline lookup yields CDR1 ENHRY and CDR2 SYGVKD. Deletions cut 4 bases from V and 4 bases from J, with 19 bases between.

The receptor was isolated from a female donor with Graves disease. The chain recombines TRBV10-3 with TRBJ2-5; D gene uncertain. Sequenced here: peripheral blood mononuclear cells (PBMCs), sampled when the disease was refractory, from a patient treated with antithyroid drugs. The CDR3 region is CAISASSMARGETQYF. CDR3 DNA: TGTGCCATCAGTGCCTCCTCCATGGCCAGAGGAGAGACCCAGTACTTC.